The sequence of this TCR beta chain was determined in a study of blood T cell repertoires in COVID-19. About the research overall: Whether acute or convalescent, the COVID-19 samples came from the United States, Italy and Spain. PBMCs, B-cell-depleted T cells, or T cells provided the cDNA or gDNA that made up the material.

In the original workflow: Reference gene primer amplification in the assay estimated nucleated cell counts. Measured with immunoSEQ multiplex PCR; TCRdb has only the in-frame clones, and not every one. V and J calls and clone size are those listed in that table; D and trimming were worked out from the DNA. The table lists more than 200,000 clones, roughly 80% of them singletons. The CDR3 covers 15 residues. V dropped 4 bases and J dropped 7 bases, with 18 bases sitting between them. Germline CDR1 is SGHRS and CDR2 is YFSETQ. The sequencing sample was made of peripheral blood. The gene calls are TRBV5-1 and TRBJ2-1; unclear D gene. This clonotype was sampled from a man in his sixties with acute or convalescent COVID-19. CDR3 in amino acids: CASSVAMTPGNEQFF. The CDR3 DNA reads TGCGCCAGCAGCGTTGCTATGACTCCTGGGAATGAGCAGTTCTTC.